The present T cell receptor beta chain was sequenced within a study of T cells in Graves' hyperthyroidism and ophthalmopathy. Study results and limitations: Within blood appeared most thyroid clonotypes that had expanded above 0.001.

Amplification of TCR beta CDR3 regions used RNA as the template. TCR CDR3 regions were first amplified by RT-PCR with HTBI primers. TCRdb analysed the multiplex PCR reads with MiXCR anew, one entry per CDR3 protein. Of hundreds of thousands of distinct CDR3 sequences in the sample, around 15% were seen once. On the basis of clinical symptoms, serum thyroxine and TRAb, thyroid ultrasound and orbital computed tomography, diagnoses were made. The ends were cut back, 5 bases at V and 5 bases at J, with 18 bases in the middle. CDR1 is MDHEN, CDR2 SYDVKM, per germline. There are 15 residues in the CDR3. At least ten counts were recorded for this clonotype. Antigen specificity is unknown.

This chain joins TRBV28 and TRBJ2-5; no firm D call. This sequence originates from a woman between 40 and 50 years old with Graves' ophthalmopathy. The sequencing input was blood. This CDR3 is CASSLSQIAGETQYF. CDR3 nucleotides: TGTGCCAGCAGTCTCAGTCAGATAGCCGGGGAGACCCAGTACTTC.